Presented here are 9 T cell receptor beta chains from one specimen sequenced in a study of blood T cells in healthy people across ages. Then a second PCR, running roughly 6 to 12 cycles, was carried out with a sample-barcoded 5' primer and a J-beta primer mix. TCRdb re-called the 5' RACE reads with MiXCR, one entry per CDR3 protein. The sample lists 700,000 to 1,000,000 distinct CDR3 sequences; under 45% were seen once. The sample was blood. The receptor set was obtained from a man aged 55-75 years in good health.

The V call is TRBV6-1, the J call TRBJ2-7; D is ambiguous. The CDR3 sequence is 17 residues long. The V end lost 2 bases, the J end lost 2 bases, and 19 bases lay between the germline ends. CDR1 is MNHNS, CDR2 SASEGT, per germline. Here the CDR3 reads CASSEYMVAVLAYEQYF. The DNA of the CDR3 is TGTGCCAGCAGTGAATACATGGTGGCCGTTCTGGCCTACGAGCAGTACTTC.

The CDR3 region has the DNA TGCAGTGGCCGGGACGGGCCACATCAGCCCCAGCATTTT. Translating gives CSGRDGPHQPQHF. J is TRBJ1-5 and V is TRBV20-1; possible D gene TRBD1, 5 bases. Trimming took off 7 bases at V and 5 bases at J, with 15 bases between the two ends. The germline CDR1 and CDR2 sequences are DFQATT and SNEGSKA (reference sequence). There are 13 residues in the CDR3.

V gene TRBV20-1 combines with J gene TRBJ2-7, with D possibly being TRBD1 (6 bases). Near its end, the DNA agrees better with TRBJ2-5, so the J call may be wrong. CDR1 DFQATT and CDR2 SNEGSKA come from the germline V gene (reference sequence). The CDR3 extends over 14 amino acids. The CDR3 region has the DNA TGCAGTGCCGCCTTGGACAGCCTCCAAGAGACCCAGTACTTC. Translation: CSAALDSLQETQYF.

The rearrangement uses TRBV12-3 or TRBV12-4 and TRBJ1-1, with D tentatively TRBD1 (6 bases). Trimming pared 6 bases from V and 6 bases from J, leaving 17 bases between. This CDR3 is built from 14 residues. The CDR3 reads CASSKQGSGAEAFF. The CDR3 nucleotides read TGTGCCAGCAGCAAACAGGGAAGTGGCGCTGAAGCTTTCTTT.

The genes are TRBV6-2 or TRBV6-3 and TRBJ2-1, with a possible D match to TRBD1 (6 bases). Trimming pared 7 bases from V and 7 bases from J, leaving 20 bases between. There are 15 residues in the CDR3. Germline CDR1 reads MNHEY; CDR2 reads SVGEGT. CDR3 sequence reads: CASTEAGARWNEQFF. CDR3 sequence (DNA): TGTGCCAGCACCGAAGCAGGGGCGCGATGGAATGAGCAGTTCTTC.

This clonotype was detected only a few times. This chain uses TRBV27 with TRBJ2-5; D may match TRBD1 or TRBD2 (6 bases each). V lost 6 bases to trimming and J lost 2 bases, with 25 bases between them. Per the germline V gene, CDR1 is MNHEY and CDR2 is SMNVEV (reference sequence). There are 18 residues in the CDR3. The DNA for the CDR3 is TGTGCCAGCAGCCCGCTGGGTGGTAGGGGGGCGAAACAAGAGACCCAGTACTTC. Its protein product is CASSPLGGRGAKQETQYF.

This clonotype was counted only a few times. The rearrangement uses TRBV29-1 and TRBJ2-3; D unclear. Germline V gene lookup returns CDR1 SQVTM and CDR2 ANQGSEA. The CDR3 length is 14 residues. Trimming took off 5 bases at V and 0 bases at J, with 12 bases between the two ends. CDR3 DNA sequence: TGCAGCGTTTGGACGGTTTCTAGCACAGATACGCAGTATTTT. Amino acid sequence: CSVWTVSSTDTQYF.

The chain is built from TRBV20-1 and TRBJ1-1; D remains unclear. This CDR3 region has 12 residues. Germline-derived CDR1 and CDR2 are DFQATT and SNEGSKA (reference sequence). With 0 bases removed from V and 8 bases from J, the gap between germline ends came to 10 bases. The CDR3 DNA reads as TGCAGTGCTAGAGATGACGGACGGGAAGCTTTCTTT. This gives the protein CSARDDGREAFF.

This clonotype was seen only a few times. This CDR3 reads CASSVNPGALHQYF. CDR3 in DNA: TGTGCCAGCAGTGTGAACCCAGGGGCCCTCCACCAGTACTTC. The chain links TRBV27 to TRBJ2-5, with D maybe TRBD1 (6 bases). CDR3 size: 14 residues. Germline assignment: CDR1 MNHEY and CDR2 SMNVEV (reference sequence). Trimming took off 5 bases at V and 10 bases at J, with 20 bases between the two ends.